The present T cell receptor (beta chain) was sequenced within a study of CD8+CD57+ T cells in acquired aplastic anemia. Turning to the study itself: Roughly 3.2 ug was the average amount of DNA from sorted CD4+ and CD8+ cells. Healthy donors gave about 10.8 million reads on average for CD4+ cells.

The CDR3 is made up of 15 amino acids. J gave up 3 bases and V 2 bases, and 7 bases lay outside the gene matches. Germline V gene sequence: CDR1 SGHTA, CDR2 FQGTGA. With respect to this clonotype: The antigen is not known.

Study observations and caveats: Researchers report that around 31 CD8+ CDR3 sequences appeared in both patients and controls. CD8+ Simpson's diversity did not differ significantly between patients and controls.

Researchers used genomic DNA as the template to profile TCR beta VDJ and CDR3. A single record per CDR3 protein comes from TCRdb applying MiXCR to the reads. The repertoire holds approximately 380,000 distinct CDR3 sequences, with 65% to 80% as singletons. Sequencing used sorted CD4+, CD8+, or CD8+CD57+ T cells (not recorded which) from PBMCs. The rearrangement uses TRBV7-3 and TRBJ2-7, with TRBD2 identical over 7 bases. The origin of this receptor is a human donor in good health, serving as a control. The DNA of the CDR3 is TGTGCCAGCAGCTTAGGGAGCGGGGATGGCTACGAGCAGTACTTC. Protein: CASSLGSGDGYEQYF.